This T cell receptor beta chain was captured by sequencing in a study of molecular identifiers for immune sequencing clone quantification. This clonotype was counted only a few times. The CDR3 length is 16 residues. Trimming at V came to 2 bases and at J to 6 bases, leaving 10 bases not matched to a gene. The germline V gene has CDR1 SGHVS and CDR2 FQNEAQ. TCRdb re-called the PCR reads through MiXCR, storing one row per CDR3 protein. The sample yields about 36,000 distinct CDR3 sequences, about a fifth seen once. The origin of this receptor is a human donor in good health. Some libraries in this study had Jurkat cell RNA spiked in. The chain has TRBV7-8 and TRBJ2-7; TRBD2 matches 10 bases. The sequencing sample was made of naive CD8+ T cells from blood, with Jurkat cell RNA spiked in. Subset indicated: FACS-sorted CD8+CD4-CCR7+CD45RA+ naive T cells. CDR3 DNA: TGTGCCAGCAGCTTACAGCTAGCGGGAGTCTGGAGCGAGCAGTACTTC. Encoded protein: CASSLQLAGVWSEQYF.